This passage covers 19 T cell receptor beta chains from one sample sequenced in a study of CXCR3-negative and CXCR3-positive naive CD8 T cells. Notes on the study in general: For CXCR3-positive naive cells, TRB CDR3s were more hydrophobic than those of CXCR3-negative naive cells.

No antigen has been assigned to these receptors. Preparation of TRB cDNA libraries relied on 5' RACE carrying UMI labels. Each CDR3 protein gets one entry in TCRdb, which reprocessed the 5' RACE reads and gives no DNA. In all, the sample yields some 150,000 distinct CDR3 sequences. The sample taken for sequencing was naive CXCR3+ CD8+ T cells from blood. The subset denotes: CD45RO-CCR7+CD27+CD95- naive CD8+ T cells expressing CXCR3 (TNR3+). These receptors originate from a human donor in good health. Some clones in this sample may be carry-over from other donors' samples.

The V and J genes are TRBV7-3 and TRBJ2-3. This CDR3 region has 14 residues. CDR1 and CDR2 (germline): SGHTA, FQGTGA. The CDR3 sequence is CASSLTAVGDTQYF.

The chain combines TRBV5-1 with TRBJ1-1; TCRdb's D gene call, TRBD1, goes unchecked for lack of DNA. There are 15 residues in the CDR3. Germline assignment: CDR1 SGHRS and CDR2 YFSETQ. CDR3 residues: CASSLAGAENTEAFF.

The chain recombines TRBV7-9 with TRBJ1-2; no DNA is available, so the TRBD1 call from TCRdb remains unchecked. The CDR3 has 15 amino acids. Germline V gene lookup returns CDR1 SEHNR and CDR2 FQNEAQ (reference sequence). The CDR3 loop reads CASSSRQALTYGYTF.

The CDR3 reads CASSRFGEAEAFF. The rearrangement uses TRBV14 and TRBJ1-1. This CDR3 comprises 13 residues. Germline CDR1 and CDR2: SGHDN and FVKESK. Looking up the rest from reference TRBV14 and TRBJ1-1 gives the full variable domain: EAGVTQFPSHSVIEKGQTVTLRCDPISGHDNLYWYRRVMGKEIKFLLHFVKESKQDESGMPNNRFLAERTGGTYSTLKVQPAELEDSGVYFCASSRFGEAEAFFGQGTRLTVV.

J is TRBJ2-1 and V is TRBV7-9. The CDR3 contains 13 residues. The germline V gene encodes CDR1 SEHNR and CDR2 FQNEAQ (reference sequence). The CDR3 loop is CASSPSATNEQFF. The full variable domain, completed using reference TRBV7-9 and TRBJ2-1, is DTGVSQNPRHKITKRGQNVTFRCDPISEHNRLYWYRQTLGQGPEFLTYFQNEAQLEKSRLLSDRFSAERPKGSFSTLEIQRTEQGDSAMYLCASSPSATNEQFFGPGTRLTVL.

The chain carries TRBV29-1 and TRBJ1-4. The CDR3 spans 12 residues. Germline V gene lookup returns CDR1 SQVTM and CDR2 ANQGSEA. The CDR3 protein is CSVEDLSGEVFF. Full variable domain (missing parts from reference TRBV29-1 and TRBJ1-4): SAVISQKPSRDICQRGTSLTIQCQVDSQVTMMFWYRQQPGQSLTLIATANQGSEATYESGFVIDKFPISRPNLTFSTLTVSNMSPEDSSIYLCSVEDLSGEVFFGSGTQLSVL.

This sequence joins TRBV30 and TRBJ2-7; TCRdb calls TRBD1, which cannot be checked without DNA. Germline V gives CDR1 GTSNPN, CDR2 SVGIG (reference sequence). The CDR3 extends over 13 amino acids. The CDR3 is CAWILSPGAEQYF.

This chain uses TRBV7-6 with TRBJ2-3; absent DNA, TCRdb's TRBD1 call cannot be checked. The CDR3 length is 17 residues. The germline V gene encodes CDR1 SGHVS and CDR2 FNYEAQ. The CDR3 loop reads CASSRMGQGAVTDTQYF.

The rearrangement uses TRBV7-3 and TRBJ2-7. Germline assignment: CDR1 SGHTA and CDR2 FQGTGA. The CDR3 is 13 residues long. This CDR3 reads CASSLTTDGEQYF.

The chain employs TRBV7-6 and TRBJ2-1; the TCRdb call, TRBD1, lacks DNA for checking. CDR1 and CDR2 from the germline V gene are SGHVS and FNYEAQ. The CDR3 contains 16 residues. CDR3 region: CASSLGTGGAHNEQFF. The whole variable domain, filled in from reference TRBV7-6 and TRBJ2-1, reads GAGVSQSPRYKVTKRGQDVALRCDPISGHVSLYWYRQALGQGPEFLTYFNYEAQQDKSGLPNDRFSAERPEGSISTLTIQRTEQRDSAMYRCASSLGTGGAHNEQFFGPGTRLTVL.

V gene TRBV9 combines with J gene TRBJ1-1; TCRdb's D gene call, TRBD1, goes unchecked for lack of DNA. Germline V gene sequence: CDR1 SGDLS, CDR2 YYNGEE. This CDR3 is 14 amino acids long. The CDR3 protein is CASSLGTVSTQAFF.

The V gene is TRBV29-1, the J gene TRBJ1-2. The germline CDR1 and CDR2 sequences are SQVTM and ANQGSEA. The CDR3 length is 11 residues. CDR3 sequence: CSVAGNYGYTF.

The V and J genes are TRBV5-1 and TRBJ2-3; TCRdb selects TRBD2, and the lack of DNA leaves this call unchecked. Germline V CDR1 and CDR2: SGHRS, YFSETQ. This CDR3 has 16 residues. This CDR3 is CASSLALAGAADTKYF.

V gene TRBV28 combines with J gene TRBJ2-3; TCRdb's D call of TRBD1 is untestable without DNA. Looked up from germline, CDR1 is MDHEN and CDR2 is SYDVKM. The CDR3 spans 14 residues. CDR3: CASSYGTGVDTQYF. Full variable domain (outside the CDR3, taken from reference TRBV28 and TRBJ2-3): DVKVTQSSRYLVKRTGEKVFLECVQDMDHENMFWYRQDPGLGLRLIYFSYDVKMKEKGDIPEGYSVSREKKERFSLILESASTNQTSMYLCASSYGTGVDTQYFGPGTRLTVL.

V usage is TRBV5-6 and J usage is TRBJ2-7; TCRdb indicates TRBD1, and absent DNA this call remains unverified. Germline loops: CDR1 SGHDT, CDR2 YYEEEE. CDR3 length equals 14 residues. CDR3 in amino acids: CASSYRQRTYEQYF. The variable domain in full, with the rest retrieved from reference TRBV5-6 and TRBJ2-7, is DAGVTQSPTHLIKTRGQQVTLRCSPKSGHDTVSWYQQALGQGPQFIFQYYEEEERQRGNFPDRFSGHQFPNYSSELNVNALLLGDSALYLCASSYRQRTYEQYFGPGTRLTVT.

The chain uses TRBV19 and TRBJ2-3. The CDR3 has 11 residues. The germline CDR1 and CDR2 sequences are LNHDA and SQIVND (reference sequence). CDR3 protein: CASSNPDTQYF.

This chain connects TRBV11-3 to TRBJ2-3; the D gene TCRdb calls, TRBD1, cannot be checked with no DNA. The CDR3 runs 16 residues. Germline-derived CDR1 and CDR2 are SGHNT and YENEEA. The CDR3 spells CASSTDRDTSTDTQYF. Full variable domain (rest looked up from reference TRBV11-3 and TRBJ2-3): EAGVVQSPRYKIIEKKQPVAFWCNPISGHNTLYWYLQNLGQGPELLIRYENEEAVDDSQLPKDRFSAERLKGVDSTLKIQPAELGDSAVYLCASSTDRDTSTDTQYFGPGTRLTVL.

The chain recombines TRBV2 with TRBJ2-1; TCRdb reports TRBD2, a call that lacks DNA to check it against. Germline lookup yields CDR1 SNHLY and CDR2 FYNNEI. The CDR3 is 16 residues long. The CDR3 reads CASKWLSGGTYNEQFF.

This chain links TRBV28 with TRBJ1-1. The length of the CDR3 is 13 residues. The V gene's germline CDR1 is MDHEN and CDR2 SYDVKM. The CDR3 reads CASSELRNTEAFF.